The rows below give T cell receptor beta chains drawn from one sample of a study of T cell responses to AZD1222 COVID-19 vaccine. Clones were read by immunoSEQ multiplex PCR, and TCRdb kept only the in-frame ones, dropping some. The sample yields about 72,000 clones, 89% seen once. The source was peripheral blood, collected 28 days after the second AZD1222 dose. These receptors all stem from an adult who received the AZD1222 COVID-19 vaccine. Both conserved end residues are part of each CDR3. D genes are given only for firm matches. Size is stated for part of the rows, as once, few or many counts, or as a class when the clone is expanded.

size	V	J	D	CDR3	DNA
few	TRBV6-2/TRBV6-3	TRBJ2-3	.	CASSYAGESTDTQYF	TGTGCCAGCAGTTATGCTGGAGAGAGCACAGATACGCAGTATTTT
.	TRBV28	TRBJ2-5	TRBD1	CASSPLKRTGKIETQYF	TGTGCCAGCAGCCCCCTGAAAAGGACAGGGAAAATCGAGACCCAGTACTTC
.	TRBV7-3	TRBJ1-3	.	CASSLRGAGSFPGNTIYF	TGTGCCAGCAGCTTAAGGGGGGCAGGCTCTTTCCCTGGAAACACCATATATTTT
.	TRBV5-8	TRBJ2-5	TRBD2	CASSGGTSGEQETQYF	TGTGCCAGCAGCGGAGGGACTAGCGGAGAACAAGAGACCCAGTACTTC
.	TRBV19	TRBJ1-5	TRBD1	CASTDDLRKGANQPQHF	TGTGCCAGTACCGACGACCTACGAAAGGGGGCAAATCAGCCCCAGCATTTT
.	TRBV6-4	TRBJ1-5	.	CASSAEGGYQPQHF	TGTGCCAGCAGTGCGGAGGGGGGTTATCAGCCCCAGCATTTT
few	TRBV24-1	TRBJ2-7	TRBD1	CATSDRGQRQYF	TGTGCCACCAGTGACCGGGGACAGAGACAGTACTTC
.	TRBV5-6	TRBJ2-7	TRBD2	CASSLGLVNEQYF	TGTGCCAGCAGCTTAGGACTAGTCAACGAGCAGTACTTC
.	TRBV7-8	TRBJ2-5	.	CANGRGPQETQYF	TGTGCCAACGGCAGGGGACCCCAAGAGACCCAGTACTTC
.	TRBV14	TRBJ2-1	TRBD2	CASSREGATPYNEQFF	TGTGCCAGCAGCCGGGAGGGTGCCACCCCCTACAATGAGCAGTTCTTC
.	TRBV5-5	TRBJ2-1	TRBD2	CASSIHPLAGALNEQFF	TGTGCCAGCAGCATACACCCTCTAGCGGGAGCTCTCAATGAGCAGTTCTTC
.	TRBV7-9	TRBJ2-2	.	CASSWRATGELFF	TGTGCCAGCAGCTGGAGGGCGACCGGGGAGCTGTTTTTT
.	TRBV27	TRBJ2-1	.	CASSWAGSHNEQFF	TGTGCCAGCAGTTGGGCAGGGAGCCACAATGAGCAGTTCTTC
.	TRBV7-3	TRBJ2-1	TRBD2	CASSLGGSYNEQFF	TGTGCCAGCAGCTTAGGCGGGAGTTACAATGAGCAGTTCTTC
.	TRBV9	TRBJ1-2	.	CASSLDGGRGYTF	TGTGCCAGCAGCCTGGACGGCGGACGGGGCTACACCTTC
few	TRBV12-5	TRBJ2-1	.	CASGSPQNEQFF	TGTGCTAGTGGTTCCCCGCAAAATGAGCAGTTCTTC
.	TRBV4-2	TRBJ2-5	.	CASSQDGGQKETQYF	TGTGCCAGCAGCCAAGATGGGGGGCAGAAAGAGACCCAGTACTTC